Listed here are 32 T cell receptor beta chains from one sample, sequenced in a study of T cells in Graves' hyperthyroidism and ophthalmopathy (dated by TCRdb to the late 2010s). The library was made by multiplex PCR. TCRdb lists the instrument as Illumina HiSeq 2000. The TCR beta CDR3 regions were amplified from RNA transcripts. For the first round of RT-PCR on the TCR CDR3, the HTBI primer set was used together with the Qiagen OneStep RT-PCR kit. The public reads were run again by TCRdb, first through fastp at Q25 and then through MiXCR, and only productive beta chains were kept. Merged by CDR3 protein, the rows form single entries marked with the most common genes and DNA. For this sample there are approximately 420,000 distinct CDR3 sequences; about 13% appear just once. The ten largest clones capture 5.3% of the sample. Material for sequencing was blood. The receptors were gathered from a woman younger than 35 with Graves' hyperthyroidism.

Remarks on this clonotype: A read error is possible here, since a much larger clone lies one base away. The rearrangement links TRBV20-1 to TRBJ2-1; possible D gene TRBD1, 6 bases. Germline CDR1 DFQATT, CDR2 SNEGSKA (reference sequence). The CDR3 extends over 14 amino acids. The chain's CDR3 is CGATETGNNNEQFF. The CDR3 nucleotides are TGCGGTGCCACCGAGACAGGCAACAACAATGAGCAGTTCTTC.

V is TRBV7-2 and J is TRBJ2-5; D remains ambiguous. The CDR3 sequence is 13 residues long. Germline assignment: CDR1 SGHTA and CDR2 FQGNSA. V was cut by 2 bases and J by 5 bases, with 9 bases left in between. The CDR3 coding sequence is TGTGCCAGCAGCTTATCCAGGCGGGAGACCCAGTACTTC. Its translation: CASSLSRRETQYF.

The CDR3 nucleotides are TGTGCCTGGAGTAGCTGGGACAATAGCAATCAGCCCCAGCATTTT. Encoded protein: CAWSSWDNSNQPQHF. The genes are TRBV30 and TRBJ1-5; the D gene is possibly TRBD1 (6 bases). There are 15 residues in the CDR3. The ends were cut back, 2 bases at V and 0 bases at J, with 11 bases in the middle. The germline V gene encodes CDR1 GTSNPN and CDR2 SVGIG (reference sequence).

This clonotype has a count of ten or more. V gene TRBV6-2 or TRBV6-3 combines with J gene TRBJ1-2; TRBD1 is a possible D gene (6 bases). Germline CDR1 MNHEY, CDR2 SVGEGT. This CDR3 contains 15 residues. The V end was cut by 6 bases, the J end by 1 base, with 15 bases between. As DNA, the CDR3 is TGTGCCAGCAGACCCGGCGGGACATATAACTATGGCTACACCTTC. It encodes CASRPGGTYNYGYTF.

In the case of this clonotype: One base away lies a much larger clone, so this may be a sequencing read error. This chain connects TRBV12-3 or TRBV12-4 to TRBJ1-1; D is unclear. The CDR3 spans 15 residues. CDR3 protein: CARSPLGGMNTEAFF. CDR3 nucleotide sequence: TGTGCCCGCAGTCCCCTCGGAGGTATGAACACTGAAGCTTTCTTT.

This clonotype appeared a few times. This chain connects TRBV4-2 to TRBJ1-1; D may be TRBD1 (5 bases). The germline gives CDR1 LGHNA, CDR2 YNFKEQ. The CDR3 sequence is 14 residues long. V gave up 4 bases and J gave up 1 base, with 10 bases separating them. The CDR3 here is CASSRGGKNTEAFF. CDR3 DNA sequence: TGTGCCAGCAGCCGGGGGGGTAAGAACACTGAAGCTTTCTTT.

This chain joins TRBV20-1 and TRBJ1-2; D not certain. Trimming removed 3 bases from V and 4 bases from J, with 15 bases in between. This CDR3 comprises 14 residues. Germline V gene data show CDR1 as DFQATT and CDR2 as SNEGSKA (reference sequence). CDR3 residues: CSARPQGRTYGYTF. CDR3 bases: TGCAGTGCTAGGCCACAAGGCAGAACCTATGGCTACACCTTC.

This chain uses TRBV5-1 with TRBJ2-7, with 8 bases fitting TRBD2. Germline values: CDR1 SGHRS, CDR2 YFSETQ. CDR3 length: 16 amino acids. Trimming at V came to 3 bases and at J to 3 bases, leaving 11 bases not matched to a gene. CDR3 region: CASSSVSGISFYEQYF. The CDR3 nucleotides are TGCGCCAGCAGCTCGGTTAGCGGGATAAGCTTCTACGAGCAGTACTTC.

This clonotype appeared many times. CDR3 bases: TGTGCCAGCAAAAGCGGGAGATCTGAAAGGGAGACCCAGTACTTC. This translates into CASKSGRSERETQYF. The V call is TRBV2, the J call TRBJ2-5, with 8 bases lining up with TRBD2. The CDR3 has 15 residues. CDR1 and CDR2 (germline): SNHLY, FYNNEI. V lost 7 bases, J lost 5 bases, and 12 bases stayed unmatched.

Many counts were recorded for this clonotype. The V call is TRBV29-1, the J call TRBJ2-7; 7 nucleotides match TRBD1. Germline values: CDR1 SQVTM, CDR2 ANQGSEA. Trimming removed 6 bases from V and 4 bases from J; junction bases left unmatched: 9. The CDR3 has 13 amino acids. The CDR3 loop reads CSVGTGVKYEQYF. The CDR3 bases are TGCAGCGTGGGAACAGGGGTCAAGTACGAGCAGTACTTC.

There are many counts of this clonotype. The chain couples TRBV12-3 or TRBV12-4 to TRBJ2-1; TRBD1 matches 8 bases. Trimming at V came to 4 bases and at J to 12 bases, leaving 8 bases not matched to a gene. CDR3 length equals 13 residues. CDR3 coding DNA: TGTGCCAGCAGTTGGGACAGGTACCCTTGGCAGTTCTTC. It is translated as CASSWDRYPWQFF.

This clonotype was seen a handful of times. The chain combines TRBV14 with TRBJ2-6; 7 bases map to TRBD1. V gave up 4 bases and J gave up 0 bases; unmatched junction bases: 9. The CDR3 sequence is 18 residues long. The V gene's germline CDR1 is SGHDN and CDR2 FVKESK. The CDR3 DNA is TGTGCCAGCAGCCGCAAGACAGGGCCATCCTCTGGGGCCAACGTCCTGACTTTC. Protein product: CASSRKTGPSSGANVLTF.

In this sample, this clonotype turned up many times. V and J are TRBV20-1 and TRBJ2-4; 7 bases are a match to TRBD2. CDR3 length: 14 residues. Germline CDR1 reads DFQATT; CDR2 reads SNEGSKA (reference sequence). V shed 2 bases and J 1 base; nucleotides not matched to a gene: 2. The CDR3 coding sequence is TGCAGTGCTAGATCCGGGGGGGCCAAAAACATTCAGTACTTC. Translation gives CSARSGGAKNIQYF.

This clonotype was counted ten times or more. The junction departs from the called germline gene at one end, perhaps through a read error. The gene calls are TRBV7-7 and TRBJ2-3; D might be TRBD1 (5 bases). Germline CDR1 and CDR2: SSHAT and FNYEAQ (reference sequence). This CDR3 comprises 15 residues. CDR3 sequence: CASSFTTASTDTQYF. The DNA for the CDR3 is TGTGCTAGCAGCTTTACGACAGCTAGCACAGATACGCAGTATTTT. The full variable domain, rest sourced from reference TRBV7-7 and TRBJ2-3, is GAGVSQSPRYKVTKRGQDVTLRCDPISSHATLYWYQQALGQGPEFLTYFNYEAQPDKSGLPSDRFSAERPEGSISTLTIQRTEQRDSAMYRCASSFTTASTDTQYFGPGTRLTVL.

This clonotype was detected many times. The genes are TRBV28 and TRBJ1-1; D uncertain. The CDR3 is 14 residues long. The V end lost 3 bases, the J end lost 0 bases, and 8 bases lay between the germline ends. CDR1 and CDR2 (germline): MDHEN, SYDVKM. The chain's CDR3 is CASSFGYLNTEAFF. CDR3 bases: TGTGCCAGCAGTTTCGGATACTTGAACACTGAAGCTTTCTTT.

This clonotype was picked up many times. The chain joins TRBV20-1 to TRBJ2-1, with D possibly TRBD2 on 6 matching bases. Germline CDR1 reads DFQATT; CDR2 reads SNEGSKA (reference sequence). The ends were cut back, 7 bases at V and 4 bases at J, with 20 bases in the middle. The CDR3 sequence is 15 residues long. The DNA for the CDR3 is TGCAGTGGCCGAGTCCCGCGCGGGGCTTACAATGAGCAGTTCTTC. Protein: CSGRVPRGAYNEQFF.

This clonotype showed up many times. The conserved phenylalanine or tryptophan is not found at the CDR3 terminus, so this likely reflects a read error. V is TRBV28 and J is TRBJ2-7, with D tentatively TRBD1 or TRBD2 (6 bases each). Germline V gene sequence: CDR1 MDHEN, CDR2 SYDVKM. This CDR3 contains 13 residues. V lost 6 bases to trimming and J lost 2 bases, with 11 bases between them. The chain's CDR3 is CASRGGLTYEQYL. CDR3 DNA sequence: TGTGCCAGCAGAGGGGGGCTTACCTACGAGCAGTACCTC.

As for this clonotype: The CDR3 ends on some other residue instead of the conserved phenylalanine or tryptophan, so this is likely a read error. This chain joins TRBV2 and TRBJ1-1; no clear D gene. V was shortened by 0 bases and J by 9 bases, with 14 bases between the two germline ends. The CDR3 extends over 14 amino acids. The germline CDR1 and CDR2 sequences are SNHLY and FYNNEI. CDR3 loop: CASSEALMRLQAFL. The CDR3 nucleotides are TGTGCCAGCAGTGAAGCGCTTATGAGGCTCCAAGCTTTCCTT.

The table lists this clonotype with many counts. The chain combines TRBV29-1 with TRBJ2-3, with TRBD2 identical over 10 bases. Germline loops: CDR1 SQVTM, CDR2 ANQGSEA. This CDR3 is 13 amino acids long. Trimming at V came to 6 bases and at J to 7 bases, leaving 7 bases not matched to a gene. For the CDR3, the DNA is TGCAGCGTCGTGCTAGCGGGAGCTCATACGCAGTATTTT. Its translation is CSVVLAGAHTQYF.

The CDR3 nucleotides read TGTGCCAGTAGTATCTCGACAGAGTCGGGCGAGCAGTACTTC. Protein: CASSISTESGEQYF. The rearrangement joins TRBV19 to TRBJ2-7, with D possibly TRBD1 on 5 matching bases. The length of the CDR3 is 14 residues. The germline V and J ends were trimmed by 3 bases and 6 bases, with 15 bases remaining between them. Germline V gene lookup returns CDR1 LNHDA and CDR2 SQIVND (reference sequence). Filled out from reference TRBV19 and TRBJ2-7, the complete variable domain reads DGGITQSPKYLFRKEGQNVTLSCEQNLNHDAMYWYRQDPGQGLRLIYYSQIVNDFQKGDIAEGYSVSREKKESFPLTVTSAQKNPTAFYLCASSISTESGEQYFGPGTRLTVT.

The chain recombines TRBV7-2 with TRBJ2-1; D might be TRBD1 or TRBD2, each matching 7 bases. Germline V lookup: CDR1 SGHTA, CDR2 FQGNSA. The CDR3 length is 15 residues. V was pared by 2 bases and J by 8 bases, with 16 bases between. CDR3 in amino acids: CASSLYLAGGDEQFF. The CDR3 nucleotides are TGTGCCAGCAGCTTATATTTAGCAGGGGGGGATGAGCAGTTCTTC.

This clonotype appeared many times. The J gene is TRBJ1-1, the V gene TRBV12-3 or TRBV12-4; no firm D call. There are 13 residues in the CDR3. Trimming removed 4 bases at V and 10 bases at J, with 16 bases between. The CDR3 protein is CASSYGTSAAAFF. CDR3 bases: TGTGCCAGCAGTTACGGCACATCAGCTGCAGCTTTCTTT.

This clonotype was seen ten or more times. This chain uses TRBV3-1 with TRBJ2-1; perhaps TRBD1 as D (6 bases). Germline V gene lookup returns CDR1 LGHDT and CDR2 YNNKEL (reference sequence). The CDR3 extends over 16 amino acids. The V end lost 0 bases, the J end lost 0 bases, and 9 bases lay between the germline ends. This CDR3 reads CASSQDIGGSYNEQFF. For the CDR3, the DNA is TGTGCCAGCAGCCAAGATATAGGGGGCTCCTACAATGAGCAGTTCTTC.

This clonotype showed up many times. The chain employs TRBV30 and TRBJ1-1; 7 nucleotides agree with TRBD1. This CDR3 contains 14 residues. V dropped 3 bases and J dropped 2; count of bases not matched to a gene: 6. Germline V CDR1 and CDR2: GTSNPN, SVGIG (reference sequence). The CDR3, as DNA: TGTGCCTGGAGCGCCGGGACAGCTAACACTGAAGCTTTCTTT. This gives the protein CAWSAGTANTEAFF.

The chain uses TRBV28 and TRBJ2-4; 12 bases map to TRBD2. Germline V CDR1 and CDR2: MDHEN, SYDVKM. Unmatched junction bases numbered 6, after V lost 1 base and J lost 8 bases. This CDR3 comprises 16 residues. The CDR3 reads CASSLFLAGGGYIQYF. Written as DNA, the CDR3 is TGTGCCAGCAGTTTATTCCTAGCGGGAGGGGGATACATTCAGTACTTC.

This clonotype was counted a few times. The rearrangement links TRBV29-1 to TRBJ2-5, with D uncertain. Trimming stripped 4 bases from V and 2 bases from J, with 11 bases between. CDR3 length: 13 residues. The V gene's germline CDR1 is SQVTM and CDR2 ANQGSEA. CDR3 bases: TGCAGCGTTGTTCATGTCTGGCAAGAGACCCAGTACTTC. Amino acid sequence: CSVVHVWQETQYF.

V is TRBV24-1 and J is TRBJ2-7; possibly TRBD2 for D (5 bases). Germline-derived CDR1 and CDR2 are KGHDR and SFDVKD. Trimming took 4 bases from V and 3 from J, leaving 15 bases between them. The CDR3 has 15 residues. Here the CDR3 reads CATSDPGSGNYEQYF. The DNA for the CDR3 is TGTGCCACCAGTGACCCTGGGAGCGGAAACTACGAGCAGTACTTC.

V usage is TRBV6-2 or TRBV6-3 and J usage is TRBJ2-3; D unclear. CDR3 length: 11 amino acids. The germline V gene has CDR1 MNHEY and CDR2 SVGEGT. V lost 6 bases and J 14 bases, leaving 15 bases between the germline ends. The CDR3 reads CASSRTAGLYF. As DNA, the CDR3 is TGTGCCAGCAGCCGAACGGCCGGGTTGTATTTT.

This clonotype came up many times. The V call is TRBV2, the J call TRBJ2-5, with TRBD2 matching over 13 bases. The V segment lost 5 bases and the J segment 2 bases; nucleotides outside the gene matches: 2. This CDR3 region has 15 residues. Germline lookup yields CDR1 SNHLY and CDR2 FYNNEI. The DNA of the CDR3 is TGTGCCAGCAGTACGGGACTAGCGGGACAAGAGACCCAGTACTTC. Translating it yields CASSTGLAGQETQYF. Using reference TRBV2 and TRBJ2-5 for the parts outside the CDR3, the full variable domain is EPEVTQTPSHQVTQMGQEVILRCVPISNHLYFYWYRQILGQKVEFLVSFYNNEISEKSEIFDDQFSVERPDGSNFTLKIRSTKLEDSAMYFCASSTGLAGQETQYFGPGTRLLVL.

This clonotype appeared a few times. For the CDR3, the DNA is TGTGCCAGCAGTTCCCGACCTAAAGGAGAGACCCAGTACTTC. Protein product: CASSSRPKGETQYF. The rearrangement joins TRBV12-3 or TRBV12-4 to TRBJ2-5; D call uncertain. V was shortened by 4 bases and J by 4 bases, with 13 bases between the two germline ends. This CDR3 region has 14 residues.

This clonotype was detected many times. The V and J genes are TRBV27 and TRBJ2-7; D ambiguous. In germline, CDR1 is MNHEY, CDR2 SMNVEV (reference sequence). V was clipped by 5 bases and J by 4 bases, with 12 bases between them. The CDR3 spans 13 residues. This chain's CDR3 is CASSPYNRYEQYF. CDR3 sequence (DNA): TGTGCCAGCAGTCCCTACAACCGTTACGAGCAGTACTTC.

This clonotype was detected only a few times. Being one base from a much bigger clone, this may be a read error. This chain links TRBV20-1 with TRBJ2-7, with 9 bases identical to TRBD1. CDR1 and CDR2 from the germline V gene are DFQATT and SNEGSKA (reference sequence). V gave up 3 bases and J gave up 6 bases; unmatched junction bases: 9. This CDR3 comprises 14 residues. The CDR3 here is CSARPGQGDCEQYF. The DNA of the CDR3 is TGCAGTGCTAGGCCGGGACAGGGAGACTGCGAGCAGTACTTC.